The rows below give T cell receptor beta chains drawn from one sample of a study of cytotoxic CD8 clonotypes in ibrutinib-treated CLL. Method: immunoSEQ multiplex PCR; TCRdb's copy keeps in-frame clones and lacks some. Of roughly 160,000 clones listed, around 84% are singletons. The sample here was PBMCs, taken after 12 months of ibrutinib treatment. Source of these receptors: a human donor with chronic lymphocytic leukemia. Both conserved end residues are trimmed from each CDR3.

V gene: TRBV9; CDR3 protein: ASSPTRHLYEQY
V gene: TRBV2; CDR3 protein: ASSEGRVGDTQY
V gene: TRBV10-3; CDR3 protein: AISDGTVPQRETQY
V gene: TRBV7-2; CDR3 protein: ASNAGGLETQY
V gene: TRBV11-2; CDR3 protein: ASGQGFSSYEQY
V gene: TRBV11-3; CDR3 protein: ASSWGTSESTDTQY
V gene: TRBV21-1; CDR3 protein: ATKLGASGKKQETQY
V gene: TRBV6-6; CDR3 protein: ASTVDLSGPEQY
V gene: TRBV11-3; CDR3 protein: ASRSQGVNQPQH
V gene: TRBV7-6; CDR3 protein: ASSAGTGLSGNTIY
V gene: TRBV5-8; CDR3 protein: ASSLEGTGNNEKLF
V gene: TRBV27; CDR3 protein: ASSSTGRLVSGANVLT
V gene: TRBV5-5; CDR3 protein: ASSLGGSEQY
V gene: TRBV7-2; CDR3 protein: ASSLSQVGQPQH
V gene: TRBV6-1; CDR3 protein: ASRVATGGDSPLH
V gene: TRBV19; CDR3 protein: ASRPESRTQPQH
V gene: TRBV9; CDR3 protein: ASSVVYPLVDEQF
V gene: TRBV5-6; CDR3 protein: ASSLLITDTQY
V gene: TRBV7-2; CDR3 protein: ASSPAGGGGSGELF
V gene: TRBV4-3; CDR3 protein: ASSQEHGEYEQY
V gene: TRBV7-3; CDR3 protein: ASSLRQVSYNEQF
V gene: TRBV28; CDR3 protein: ASSFGQTYYGYT
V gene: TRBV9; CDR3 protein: ASSDSGGAPGELF
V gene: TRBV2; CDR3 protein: ALGKVVYEQF
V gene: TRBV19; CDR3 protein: ASSSHPNTEAF
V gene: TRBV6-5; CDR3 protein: ASRRPGQQETQY
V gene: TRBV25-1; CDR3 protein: ASSELTGGGSTEAF
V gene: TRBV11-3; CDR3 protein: ASSLSRDSEAF
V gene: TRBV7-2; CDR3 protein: ASSPRTSGGLYTGELF
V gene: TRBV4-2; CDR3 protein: ASSQRTGTKMNEQF
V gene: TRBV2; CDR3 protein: ASSKTAVVGSGYT
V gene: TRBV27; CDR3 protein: ASRSDLGGYT
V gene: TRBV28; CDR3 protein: ASLRNGNYGYT
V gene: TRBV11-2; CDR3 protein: ASSLAPGLADYTDTQY
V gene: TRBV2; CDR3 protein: ARGQNTEAF
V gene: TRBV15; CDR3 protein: ATSLVSGASYEQY
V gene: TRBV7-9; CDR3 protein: ASSLGNGGYQETQY
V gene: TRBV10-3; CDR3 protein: AISEWGNAMNTEAF
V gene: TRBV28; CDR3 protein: ASSPSPLVFSGGSYNEQF
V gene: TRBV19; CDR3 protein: ANSADRVFTGELF